The 26 T cell receptor beta chains below were found in one sample sequenced in a study of cytomegalovirus exposure and HLA in healthy donors. Primers: 60 Vbeta forward and 13 Jbeta reverse. Only in-frame clones appear in the TCRdb table, and some are missing; sequencing was by immunoSEQ multiplex PCR. The sample lists 250,000 to 350,000 clones; 86% were seen once. Sample: PBMCs. The receptors here all came from a man aged 35-49 years in good health and CMV-seropositive.

The chain joins TRBV28 to TRBJ2-7; possibly TRBD1 for D (6 bases). The CDR3 runs to 14 residues. V gave up 5 bases and J gave up 0 bases, with 11 bases separating them. The germline V gene encodes CDR1 MDHEN and CDR2 SYDVKM. CDR3 sequence reads: CASSAQGYSYEQYF. In nucleotides, the CDR3 is TGTGCCAGCAGTGCACAGGGCTACTCCTACGAGCAGTACTTC.

The chain recombines TRBV30 with TRBJ1-4; D not certain. Between the trimmed V and J ends, which lost 0 bases and 7 bases, there was a span of 12 bases. There are 14 residues in the CDR3. Germline CDR1 reads GTSNPN; CDR2 reads SVGIG (reference sequence). DNA for the CDR3: TGTGCCTGGAGTGTACTCGAGGGCGGTGAAAAACTGTTTTTT. Its protein product is CAWSVLEGGEKLFF.

V usage is TRBV10-3 and J usage is TRBJ2-5, with 15 bases that match TRBD2. The germline V gene has CDR1 ENHRY and CDR2 SYGVKD. This CDR3 is 22 amino acids long. J gave up 5 bases and V 3 bases, and 22 bases lay outside the gene matches. This chain's CDR3 is CAISDPEDRGRTSGRAWETQYF. Written as DNA, the CDR3 is TGTGCCATCAGTGACCCGGAGGACAGGGGGAGGACTAGCGGGAGGGCCTGGGAGACCCAGTACTTC.

This chain joins TRBV19 and TRBJ2-3; the D gene is possibly TRBD1 (5 bases). The V end lost 8 bases, the J end lost 1 base, and 13 bases lay between the germline ends. Per germline, CDR1 LNHDA and CDR2 SQIVND (reference sequence). The CDR3 contains 14 residues. CDR3 loop: CASQTAKGTDTQYF. In DNA form, the CDR3 reads TGTGCCAGTCAGACAGCGAAGGGCACAGATACGCAGTATTTT.

V gene TRBV7-2 combines with J gene TRBJ2-7, with D hard to call. The CDR3 is made up of 12 amino acids. CDR1 and CDR2 from the germline V gene are SGHTA and FQGNSA. Deletions cut 5 bases from V and 0 bases from J, with 5 bases between. CDR3 residues: CASSEHSYEQYF. For the CDR3, the DNA is TGTGCCAGCAGCGAACACTCCTACGAGCAGTACTTC.

This sequence joins TRBV19 and TRBJ2-2, with 8 nucleotides matching TRBD1. Germline V gene data show CDR1 as LNHDA and CDR2 as SQIVND (reference sequence). Trimming took 6 bases from V and 5 from J; bases not matched to a gene: 5. The CDR3 extends over 14 amino acids. CDR3 DNA sequence: TGTGCCAGTAGGACAGGGGCGAGTACCGGGGAGCTGTTTTTT. Its protein is CASRTGASTGELFF.

V and J are TRBV5-6 and TRBJ2-2; TRBD1 matches at 7 bases. The trim removed 4 bases at V and 1 base at J, leaving 7 bases unmatched. CDR1 and CDR2 (germline): SGHDT, YYEEEE. The CDR3 totals 16 residues. The CDR3 protein is CASSLADRLNTGELFF. The CDR3 DNA is TGTGCCAGCAGCCTGGCGGACAGGTTGAACACCGGGGAGCTGTTTTTT.

This chain links TRBV27 with TRBJ2-7; 7 bases align to TRBD2. The V gene's germline CDR1 is MNHEY and CDR2 SMNVEV (reference sequence). V was clipped by 3 bases and J by 3 bases; unmatched bases: 5. The CDR3 has 14 residues. The CDR3 is CASSLSGAYYEQYF. The DNA for the CDR3 is TGTGCCAGCAGTTTGAGCGGGGCCTACTACGAGCAGTACTTC.

This clone has only a few counts. The rearrangement joins TRBV5-1 to TRBJ1-2; 8 positions match TRBD1. J was trimmed by 4 bases and V by 3 bases; bases with no gene match: 14. Germline loops: CDR1 SGHRS, CDR2 YFSETQ. The CDR3 is made up of 17 amino acids. For the CDR3, the DNA is TGCGCCAGCAGCTCAACAGGAGGACAGGGAGACTTCTATGGCTACACCTTC. It codes for CASSSTGGQGDFYGYTF.

The chain couples TRBV2 to TRBJ2-5; a weak D match, TRBD1 (7 bases). Trimming cost V 6 bases and J 2 bases, with 13 bases left between them. CDR1 and CDR2 from the germline V gene are SNHLY and FYNNEI. The CDR3 extends over 14 amino acids. The DNA for the CDR3 is TGTGCCAGCAGCTGGAGGGACAGACAAGAGACCCAGTACTTC. It codes for CASSWRDRQETQYF.

The chain recombines TRBV28 with TRBJ1-2; 10 bases line up with TRBD1. Germline V lookup: CDR1 MDHEN, CDR2 SYDVKM. With V trimmed by 6 bases and J by 8 bases, 9 bases remained unmatched. The CDR3 is made up of 14 amino acids. CDR3: CASRVPGTGDGYTF. The CDR3 bases are TGTGCCAGCAGGGTCCCCGGGACAGGGGACGGCTACACCTTC.

This chain's CDR3 is CASGASALGTQYF. DNA for the CDR3: TGTGCCAGCGGGGCCTCAGCTTTGGGGACCCAGTACTTC. The rearrangement links TRBV5-8 to TRBJ2-5; tentatively, D is TRBD1 (5 bases). This CDR3 has 13 residues. Germline V gene lookup returns CDR1 SGHTS and CDR2 YDEGEE. Trimming took 7 bases from V and 7 from J, leaving 17 bases between them.

V is TRBV5-1 and J is TRBJ2-5; D not resolved. Between the trimmed V and J ends, which lost 5 bases and 2 bases, there was a span of 4 bases. The CDR3 loop spans 11 amino acids. Germline V gives CDR1 SGHRS, CDR2 YFSETQ. As DNA, the CDR3 is TGCGCCAGCAGGACTCAAGAGACCCAGTACTTC. Its protein is CASRTQETQYF.

This clone was picked up one time. This chain uses TRBV7-6 with TRBJ2-5; 9 bases match TRBD2. CDR1 and CDR2 (germline): SGHVS, FNYEAQ. The CDR3 is made up of 16 amino acids. V shed 3 bases and J 1 base; nucleotides not matched to a gene: 6. The CDR3 region is CASSFWASGAQETQYF. In DNA, the CDR3 is TGTGCCAGCAGCTTTTGGGCTAGCGGGGCCCAAGAGACCCAGTACTTC. The full variable domain, rest sourced from reference TRBV7-6 and TRBJ2-5, is GAGVSQSPRYKVTKRGQDVALRCDPISGHVSLYWYRQALGQGPEFLTYFNYEAQQDKSGLPNDRFSAERPEGSISTLTIQRTEQRDSAMYRCASSFWASGAQETQYFGPGTRLLVL.

This chain joins TRBV19 and TRBJ1-4, with D unresolved. CDR3 size: 15 residues. From germline, CDR1 is LNHDA and CDR2 SQIVND (reference sequence). V lost 3 bases, J lost 0 bases, and 8 bases lay in between. In nucleotides, the CDR3 is TGTGCCAGTAGTATCCGGGGTGCAACTAATGAAAAACTGTTTTTT. Protein sequence: CASSIRGATNEKLFF.

The rearrangement joins TRBV6-6 to TRBJ1-2; possibly TRBD1 for D (5 bases). Trimming took off 5 bases at V and 3 bases at J, with 7 bases between the two ends. Germline V gives CDR1 MNHNY, CDR2 SVGAGI (reference sequence). This CDR3 spans 12 amino acids. This chain's CDR3 is CASSQGDYGYTF. CDR3 coding DNA: TGTGCCAGCAGTCAGGGCGACTATGGCTACACCTTC.

The rearrangement uses TRBV7-9 and TRBJ1-4; no clear D. The CDR3 is 15 amino acids. Germline CDR1 and CDR2: SEHNR and FQNEAQ (reference sequence). V shed 1 base and J shed 0 bases, with 6 bases lying between them. CDR3 amino acids: CASSLVGTTNEKLFF. CDR3 sequence (DNA): TGTGCCAGCAGCTTAGTCGGGACAACTAATGAAAAACTGTTTTTT.

This chain's CDR3 is CASSTRDRGYTF. For the CDR3, the DNA is TGTGCCAGCAGTACGCGGGACAGGGGCTACACCTTC. The V call is TRBV27, the J call TRBJ1-2; the match to TRBD1 covers 8 bases. The V gene end was trimmed by 5 bases and the J gene end by 8 bases; junction bases not matched to a gene: 4. In germline, CDR1 is MNHEY, CDR2 SMNVEV (reference sequence). This CDR3 spans 12 amino acids.

The genes are TRBV9 and TRBJ2-1; unclear D gene. Germline CDR1 reads SGDLS; CDR2 reads YYNGEE. V lost 4 bases and J lost 5, with 16 bases in between. The CDR3 covers 15 residues. The CDR3 loop reads CASSPSGAYNNEQFF. CDR3 bases: TGTGCCAGCAGCCCGAGTGGAGCATACAACAATGAGCAGTTCTTC.

The chain recombines TRBV28 with TRBJ2-1; tentatively, D is TRBD2 (5 bases). The CDR3 length is 13 residues. CDR1 and CDR2 (germline): MDHEN, SYDVKM. The germline V and J ends were trimmed by 7 bases and 5 bases, with 12 bases remaining between them. CDR3 bases: TGTGCCAGCATTAGGACTCTAGACAATGAGCAGTTCTTC. The encoded protein is CASIRTLDNEQFF.

The chain joins TRBV2 to TRBJ2-7, with D maybe TRBD1 (5 bases). The CDR3 is 14 residues long. CDR1 SNHLY and CDR2 FYNNEI come from the germline V gene. V lost 5 bases to trimming and J lost 0 bases, with 11 bases between them. This CDR3 reads CASSPDTYSYEQYF. The CDR3 DNA sequence: TGTGCCAGCAGTCCGGACACCTACTCCTACGAGCAGTACTTC. Full variable domain (remainder filled in from reference TRBV2 and TRBJ2-7): EPEVTQTPSHQVTQMGQEVILRCVPISNHLYFYWYRQILGQKVEFLVSFYNNEISEKSEIFDDQFSVERPDGSNFTLKIRSTKLEDSAMYFCASSPDTYSYEQYFGPGTRLTVT.

The chain links TRBV7-9 to TRBJ1-5, with D uncertain. CDR3 length: 13 residues. Germline lookup yields CDR1 SEHNR and CDR2 FQNEAQ (reference sequence). V shed 5 bases and J shed 6 bases, with 11 bases lying between them. The CDR3 region is CASSADGVQPQHF. Here the CDR3 DNA reads TGTGCCAGCAGCGCCGACGGGGTTCAGCCCCAGCATTTT.

The chain joins TRBV6-1 to TRBJ1-6; D may be TRBD1 (5 bases). Germline CDR1 is MNHNS and CDR2 is SASEGT. CDR3 length equals 17 residues. Trimming shortened V by 0 bases and J by 9 bases, and 18 bases separated the two germline ends. The CDR3 protein is CASSEALVRTQRSPLHF. The CDR3 coding sequence is TGTGCCAGCAGTGAAGCGCTTGTCAGGACACAGCGTTCACCCCTCCACTTT.

The sample holds a few counts of this clone. CDR3 loop: CASSPRGQGSEQYF. The CDR3 nucleotides read TGTGCCAGCAGCCCAAGGGGACAGGGCAGCGAGCAGTACTTC. The V and J genes are TRBV28 and TRBJ2-7; 9 bases are shared with TRBD1. The junction had 9 bases not matched to a gene; V was cut back by 6 bases and J by 6 bases. Germline CDR1 MDHEN, CDR2 SYDVKM. The CDR3 consists of 14 residues.

In nucleotides, the CDR3 is TGTGCCAGCAGCTTGGGGCTGTCAGGCTACGAGCAGTACTTC. Encoded protein: CASSLGLSGYEQYF. The chain has TRBV5-4 and TRBJ2-5; D uncertain. The J call is doubtful: the DNA matches TRBJ2-7 better. Per germline, CDR1 SGHNT and CDR2 YYREEE (reference sequence). The CDR3 contains 14 residues.

This clone has only one observation. J is TRBJ1-5 and V is TRBV28, with D maybe TRBD1 (5 bases). Trimming removed 2 bases at V and 5 bases at J, with 16 bases between. The CDR3 runs 16 residues. Germline values: CDR1 MDHEN, CDR2 SYDVKM. CDR3 in DNA: TGTGCCAGCAGTTTACCCCCCCAGGGTGGGGATCAGCCCCAGCATTTT. Amino acids: CASSLPPQGGDQPQHF.